This is a list of T cell receptor beta chains from one sample in a study of cytomegalovirus exposure and HLA in healthy donors. Profiled with immunoSEQ multiplex PCR; TCRdb holds only in-frame clones, not every one. The sample consists of some 200,000 clones, approximately 70% of them appearing once. Sequencing was performed on PBMCs. These receptors were collected from a woman aged 25 to 39 in good health and CMV-seronegative. Each CDR3 is given with its conserved first and last residue. Each record gives: clone size, D gene, V gene, J gene, CDR3 DNA, CDR3 protein. D genes are given only for firm matches. The size entry is marked missing in some rows and otherwise reads once, few, many or a size class.

few	TRBD2	TRBV4-3	TRBJ2-1	TGCGCCAGCAGCCAAGAGTCGTTCTTAGCGGGAGGGCTCAGTGAGCAGTTCTTC	CASSQESFLAGGLSEQFF
once	TRBD2	TRBV6-1	TRBJ2-1	TGTGCCAGCAACAGACTAGCGGGGGGCTTCGATGAGCAGTTCTTC	CASNRLAGGFDEQFF
-	TRBD2	TRBV15	TRBJ2-1	TGTGCCACCAGCAGTGAGCGGGGGCGCCCGGGTGAGCAGTTCTTC	CATSSERGRPGEQFF
few	-	TRBV6-5	TRBJ1-4	TGTGCCAGCAGTTACTCGGTTAACGCAGATCTGTTTTTT	CASSYSVNADLFF
-	-	TRBV6-5	TRBJ2-7	TGTGCCAGCACCCGAGTAGGGGGAAGCGAGCAGTACTTC	CASTRVGGSEQYF
once	TRBD1	TRBV29-1	TRBJ2-4	TGCAGCGCCTCGAGGGACAGAAACATTCAGTACTTC	CSASRDRNIQYF
few	-	TRBV9	TRBJ2-1	TGTGCCAGCAGCCCCCAGGGAGGGGGTGGGAATGAGCAGTTCTTC	CASSPQGGGGNEQFF
-	-	TRBV6-1	TRBJ2-7	TGTGCCAGCGTCATCACCTACGAGCAGTACTTC	CASVITYEQYF
few	-	TRBV4-2	TRBJ1-2	TGTGCCAGCAGCCAAAGCCCGGGATCTACATATGGCTACACCTTC	CASSQSPGSTYGYTF
-	TRBD2	TRBV4-1	TRBJ2-7	TGCGCCAGCAGCCAATCGAGAGCGGGAGCGGGCGAGCAGTACTTC	CASSQSRAGAGEQYF
-	TRBD1	TRBV18	TRBJ2-7	TGTGCCAGCTCACCACGGGACAGCGACTCCTACGAGCAGTACTTC	CASSPRDSDSYEQYF
-	-	TRBV7-3	TRBJ1-1	TGTGCCAGCCGCGTCAGGCGAAACACTGAGGCTTTCTTT	CASRVRRNTEAFF
-	-	TRBV7-9	TRBJ1-2	TGTGCCAGCAGCCCGCGGGAAGGCCCAGGGAGGGGCTACACCTTC	CASSPREGPGRGYTF
-	-	TRBV5-4	TRBJ1-2	TGTGCCAGCAGCTTGGAGGAGGGGCTAGGGTATGGCTACACCTTC	CASSLEEGLGYGYTF
-	TRBD2	TRBV5-1	TRBJ2-1	TGCGCCAGCAGCTTGGTTGGCGGGGGGGCCTCCTACAATGAGCAGTTCTTC	CASSLVGGGASYNEQFF
-	TRBD1	TRBV28	TRBJ2-3	TGTGCCAGCAGTTTGGAGGGACAGGGATACACAGATACGCAGTATTTT	CASSLEGQGYTDTQYF
-	-	TRBV10-3	TRBJ1-2	TGTGCCATCAGTGAGCCGGCCCTACGCAGGGGCAAGGGTTATGGCTACACCTTC	CAISEPALRRGKGYGYTF
-	TRBD2	TRBV9	TRBJ2-3	TGTGCCAGCAGCGTAGGGAGCGGGGGCCCCGACGATACGCAGTATTTT	CASSVGSGGPDDTQYF
-	-	TRBV12-2	TRBJ1-5	TGTGCAAGTCGCTTAGGTCCCGGGACAGGGGGACATCAGCCCCAGCATTTT	CASRLGPGTGGHQPQHF
-	-	TRBV6-5	TRBJ1-2	TGTGCCAGCAGTTACTCGATGTCCGCCGGAGATGGCTACACCTTC	CASSYSMSAGDGYTF
-	TRBD2	TRBV4-1	TRBJ2-1	TGCGCCAGCAGCAAAGTAGCGGGTTCCTACAATGAGCAGTTCTTC	CASSKVAGSYNEQFF
-	TRBD1	TRBV6-5	TRBJ2-7	TGTGCCAGCAGCCGGGACAGGCTACTTTACGAGCAGTACTTC	CASSRDRLLYEQYF
-	-	TRBV6-1	TRBJ2-7	TGTGCCAGCAGTGAAACGGGGGACTGGGAGCAGTACTTC	CASSETGDWEQYF
-	-	TRBV10-3	TRBJ2-7	TGTGCCATCTCCGGGACACAAGCCTACGAGCAGTACTTC	CAISGTQAYEQYF
-	TRBD1	TRBV7-9	TRBJ1-2	TGTGCCAGCAGCAACCAGTCGACAGGGTATGGCTACACCTTC	CASSNQSTGYGYTF
-	TRBD1	TRBV6-1	TRBJ2-7	TGTGCCAGCAGTGTTACCGGACAGGGGGCCTACGAGCAGTACTTC	CASSVTGQGAYEQYF
-	TRBD1	TRBV4-3	TRBJ2-2	TGCGCCAGCAGCCAAGCTACAGGGGAAGTAACGATCGCCGGGGAGCTGTTTTTT	CASSQATGEVTIAGELFF
-	TRBD2	TRBV7-2	TRBJ2-1	TGTGCCAGCAGCTGGGTCCATAGAGCGGGAGGCTCCTACAATGAGCAGTTCTTC	CASSWVHRAGGSYNEQFF
few	-	TRBV7-9	TRBJ1-1	TGTGCCAGCAGCTTAAGTGCAGGAGGGCTTATGAACACTGAAGCTTTCTTT	CASSLSAGGLMNTEAFF
-	TRBD1	TRBV6-6	TRBJ2-7	TGTGCCAGCAGTTACTCGGTTCAGGGGGACGAGCAGTACTTC	CASSYSVQGDEQYF
-	TRBD1	TRBV5-1	TRBJ1-1	TGCGCCAGCAGCTTGGGACAGGGGGTAAACACTGAAGCTTTCTTT	CASSLGQGVNTEAFF